A single sample gave rise to the 2 T cell receptor beta chains below, sequenced in a study of T cell responses to AZD1222 COVID-19 vaccine. The assay was immunoSEQ multiplex PCR, and TCRdb's table has in-frame clones only and misses some. The repertoire includes some 150,000 clones, 92% of them detected once, and about 3.7% sits in the top ten. This specimen was peripheral blood, taken on day 0 of AZD1222 vaccination. The receptors come from an adult in good health.

The gene calls are TRBV7-9 and TRBJ1-4; 7 nucleotides match TRBD1. Per germline, CDR1 SEHNR and CDR2 FQNEAQ (reference sequence). CDR3 length: 16 amino acids. V shed 5 bases, J shed 4 bases, and the junction held 10 bases outside the gene matches. In DNA, the CDR3 is TGTGCCAGCAGCAAGGACCAGACAGGGAATAATGAAAAACTGTTTTTT. Encoded protein: CASSKDQTGNNEKLFF.

The chain has TRBV11-3 and TRBJ2-7, with 8 bases aligning to TRBD2. Germline values: CDR1 SGHNT, CDR2 YENEEA. The CDR3 contains 13 residues. V shed 3 bases and J 7 bases; nucleotides not matched to a gene: 5. The CDR3 spells CASSFRPGGEQYF. CDR3 nucleotide sequence: TGTGCCAGCAGCTTTCGCCCGGGGGGGGAGCAGTACTTC.